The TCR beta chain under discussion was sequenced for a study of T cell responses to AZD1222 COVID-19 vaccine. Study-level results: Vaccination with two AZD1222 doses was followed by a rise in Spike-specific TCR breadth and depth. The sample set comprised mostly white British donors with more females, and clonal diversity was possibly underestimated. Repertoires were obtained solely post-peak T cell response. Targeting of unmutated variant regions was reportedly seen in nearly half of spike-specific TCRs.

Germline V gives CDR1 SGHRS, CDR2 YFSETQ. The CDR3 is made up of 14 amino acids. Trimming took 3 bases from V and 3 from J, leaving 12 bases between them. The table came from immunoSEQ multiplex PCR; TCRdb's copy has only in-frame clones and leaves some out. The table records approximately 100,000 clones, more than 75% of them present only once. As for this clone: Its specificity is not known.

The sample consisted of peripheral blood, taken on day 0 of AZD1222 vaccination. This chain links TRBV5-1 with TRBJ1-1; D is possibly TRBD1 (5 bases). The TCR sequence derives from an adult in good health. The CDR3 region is CASSSGTYYTEAFF. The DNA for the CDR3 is TGCGCCAGCAGCTCGGGGACCTATTACACTGAAGCTTTCTTT.